The clone carrying this T cell receptor beta chain occurred a few times. What it binds is not known. This sample was taken from a study of radiotherapy plus CTLA-4 blockade in lung cancer. This CDR3 spans 14 amino acids. The germline V gene has CDR1 SGHTA and CDR2 FQGNSA. The ends were cut back, 4 bases at V and 4 bases at J, with 13 bases in the middle. The study, taken as a whole, reports: In blood, TCR clones derived from the tumor expanded after radiotherapy plus ipilimumab.

The data were produced by immunoSEQ multiplex PCR, yet TCRdb's version contains in-frame clones alone and is incomplete. The sample carries roughly 90,000 clones, approximately 80% recorded once. Focal radiation plus CTLA-4 blockade with ipilimumab was given to patients with chemo-refractory metastatic non-small-cell lung cancer. The chain carries TRBV7-2 and TRBJ1-2; the D gene is possibly TRBD1 (6 bases). The source is a human donor with non-small cell lung cancer that progressed on radiotherapy plus ipilimumab. This specimen consisted of peripheral blood, obtained from a patient treated with radiotherapy plus ipilimumab. In nucleotides, the CDR3 is TGTGCCAGCAGCTGGGACACCAGAGGCTATGGCTACACCTTC. Translating it yields CASSWDTRGYGYTF. The full variable domain, completed using reference TRBV7-2 and TRBJ1-2, is GAGVSQSPSNKVTEKGKDVELRCDPISGHTALYWYRQSLGQGLEFLIYFQGNSAPDKSGLPSDRFSAERTGGSVSTLTIQRTQQEDSAVYLCASSWDTRGYGYTFGSGTRLTVV.